A single sample is the source of the 30 T cell receptor beta chains below, sequenced in a study of blood T cell repertoires in COVID-19. Produced via immunoSEQ multiplex PCR; TCRdb's table is partial and in-frame only. The table includes 300,000 to 400,000 clones, roughly 90% detected once. The specimen sequenced was peripheral blood. These receptors originate from a woman between 70 and 85 years old with COVID-19, enrolled during active disease.

CDR3 bases: TGCGCCAGCAGTTGGGGGGAGCGGGGCTTCACAGATACGCAGTATTTT. Protein product: CASSWGERGFTDTQYF. V usage is TRBV5-1 and J usage is TRBJ2-3; TRBD2 matches 7 bases. Trimming removed 5 bases from V and 2 bases from J; junction bases left unmatched: 11. This CDR3 is 16 amino acids long. The germline V gene has CDR1 SGHRS and CDR2 YFSETQ.

The chain couples TRBV5-1 to TRBJ1-3; no reliable D call. V was clipped by 0 bases and J by 4 bases, with 5 bases between them. There are 13 residues in the CDR3. Per germline, CDR1 SGHRS and CDR2 YFSETQ. The CDR3 DNA reads TGCGCCAGCAGCTTGGGAGGGGGAAACACCATATATTTT. Translating it yields CASSLGGGNTIYF.

This clone was seen only once. The rearrangement joins TRBV2 to TRBJ2-7; 8 bases are shared with TRBD1. The CDR3 has 14 residues. CDR1 SNHLY and CDR2 FYNNEI come from the germline V gene. V trimming: 7 bases; J trimming: 4 bases; junction bases outside the gene matches: 9. The CDR3 region is CASKGDRSFYEQYF. The CDR3 nucleotides are TGTGCCAGCAAAGGGGACAGGTCCTTTTACGAGCAGTACTTC.

The V call is TRBV24-1, the J call TRBJ1-5; TRBD1 aligns across 8 bases. Germline assignment: CDR1 KGHDR and CDR2 SFDVKD. Germline trimming cut 2 bases from V and 5 bases from J; bases unmatched to any gene: 4. The CDR3 runs to 15 residues. The CDR3 sequence: CATSDSHRGDQPQHF. CDR3 nucleotides: TGTGCCACCAGTGATTCGCACAGGGGGGATCAGCCCCAGCATTTT.

The rearrangement joins TRBV6-2 or TRBV6-3 to TRBJ1-5, with D perhaps matching TRBD1 (6 bases). This CDR3 contains 14 residues. V was trimmed by 5 bases and J by 6 bases, leaving 14 bases between them. Germline CDR1 is MNHEY and CDR2 is SVGEGT. The CDR3 DNA reads TGTGCCAGCAGTCCGGGGGGGGCTATTCAGCCCCAGCATTTT. It yields the protein CASSPGGAIQPQHF.

The chain is built from TRBV5-1 and TRBJ2-7; TRBD1 matches 9 bases. CDR3 length: 15 amino acids. Germline loops: CDR1 SGHRS, CDR2 YFSETQ. V lost 3 bases, J lost 3 bases, and 7 bases stayed unmatched. In nucleotides, the CDR3 is TGCGCCAGCAGCTCCCTCGGGACAGGGAACTACGAGCAGTACTTC. The encoded protein is CASSSLGTGNYEQYF.

V and J are TRBV21-1 and TRBJ1-5; the D call in the table, TRBD1, was not verified against the DNA. TRBV21-1 is labeled a pseudogene. CDR3 size: 15 residues. The CDR3 sequence is CASSKKGQGGRPQHF. CDR3 nucleotide sequence: TGTGCCAGCAGCAAGAAAGGACAGGGAGGTCGGCCCCAGCATTTT.

This rearrangement joins TRBV25-1 to TRBJ1-2, with unresolved D. This CDR3 comprises 13 residues. Trimming pared 0 bases from V and 7 bases from J, leaving 9 bases between. Germline assignment: CDR1 MGHDK and CDR2 SYGVNS. The CDR3 is CASSEYKQIGYTF. The CDR3 nucleotides read TGTGCCAGCAGTGAATATAAGCAAATTGGCTACACCTTC.

The chain employs TRBV9 and TRBJ2-1; 9 bases line up with TRBD2. V shed 3 bases and J 8 bases; nucleotides not matched to a gene: 9. There are 15 residues in the CDR3. Germline CDR1 reads SGDLS; CDR2 reads YYNGEE. CDR3 nucleotide sequence: TGTGCCAGCAGCGGACGTCTAGCGGGGATGTATGAGCAGTTCTTC. It yields the protein CASSGRLAGMYEQFF.

A few counts support this clone. The V and J genes are TRBV11-2 and TRBJ2-1, with D uncertain. The CDR3 sequence is 12 residues long. The ends were cut back, 1 base at V and 6 bases at J, with 4 bases in the middle. Germline-derived CDR1 and CDR2 are SGHAT and FQNNGV. CDR3 DNA: TGTGCCAGCAGCTTAGCGGGCAATGAGCAGTTCTTC. It translates to CASSLAGNEQFF.

The chain links TRBV2 to TRBJ2-5; 7 bases match TRBD1. Germline assignment: CDR1 SNHLY and CDR2 FYNNEI. J was trimmed by 0 bases and V by 4 bases; bases with no gene match: 2. This CDR3 region has 14 residues. CDR3 coding DNA: TGTGCCAGCAGTGGCAGGGGGTACCAAGAGACCCAGTACTTC. Amino acids: CASSGRGYQETQYF. The full variable domain, rest sourced from reference TRBV2 and TRBJ2-5, is EPEVTQTPSHQVTQMGQEVILRCVPISNHLYFYWYRQILGQKVEFLVSFYNNEISEKSEIFDDQFSVERPDGSNFTLKIRSTKLEDSAMYFCASSGRGYQETQYFGPGTRLLVL.

The sample holds one count of this clone. This chain links TRBV5-4 with TRBJ1-2; a weak D match, TRBD1 (5 bases). The germline CDR1 and CDR2 sequences are SGHNT and YYREEE (reference sequence). Trimming removed 2 bases at V and 3 bases at J, with 11 bases between. The CDR3 totals 14 residues. The CDR3 region has the DNA TGTGCCAGCAGCTTAGGGCAGGGCCACTATGGCTACACCTTC. Translating it yields CASSLGQGHYGYTF.

The J gene is TRBJ1-1, the V gene TRBV5-5, with TRBD1 as a possible D gene (6 bases). Trimming removed 4 bases at V and 1 base at J, with 11 bases between. Germline-derived CDR1 and CDR2 are SGHKS and YYEKEE (reference sequence). This CDR3 region has 14 residues. The CDR3 DNA reads TGTGCCAGCAGCCAGGGGACCGGGAACACTGAAGCTTTCTTT. This sequence encodes CASSQGTGNTEAFF.

The V call is TRBV6-5, the J call TRBJ1-6; D may be TRBD1 (6 bases). The V end was cut by 8 bases, the J end by 5 bases, with 16 bases between. In germline, CDR1 is MNHEY, CDR2 SVGAGI. This CDR3 is 15 amino acids long. This CDR3 reads CASQRGGGDNSPLHF. DNA for the CDR3: TGTGCCAGCCAGAGGGGAGGGGGAGATAATTCACCCCTCCACTTT.

This clone was detected once. The CDR3 here is CSATPGQGAWGTEAFF. CDR3 bases: TGCAGCGCCACACCGGGACAGGGGGCCTGGGGCACTGAAGCTTTCTTT. This chain uses TRBV29-1 with TRBJ1-1; 12 positions agree with TRBD1. J was trimmed by 4 bases and V by 7 bases; bases with no gene match: 13. The CDR3 is 16 residues long. CDR1 SQVTM and CDR2 ANQGSEA come from the germline V gene.

The rearrangement joins TRBV5-6 to TRBJ2-2, with D unclear. The CDR3 length is 14 residues. Germline-derived CDR1 and CDR2 are SGHDT and YYEEEE. Trimming stripped 1 base from V and 6 bases from J, with 10 bases between. CDR3 coding DNA: TGTGCCAGCAGCTTGTACAACCCAGCCGGGGAGCTGTTTTTT. This translates into CASSLYNPAGELFF.

The V gene is TRBV9, the J gene TRBJ2-3, with D perhaps TRBD1 (6 bases). This CDR3 spans 14 amino acids. V lost 0 bases to trimming and J lost 2 bases, with 7 bases between them. Germline CDR1 is SGDLS and CDR2 is YYNGEE. The CDR3 loop is CASSVEGVTDTQYF. The CDR3 DNA sequence: TGTGCCAGCAGCGTAGAGGGGGTCACAGATACGCAGTATTTT.

The chain combines TRBV12-5 with TRBJ1-3, with unresolved D. The CDR3 consists of 15 residues. CDR1 is LGHNT and CDR2 is FRNRAP in the germline V gene. Trimming took off 1 base at V and 4 bases at J, with 11 bases between the two ends. The CDR3 reads CASGLGPGAGNTIYF. As DNA, the CDR3 is TGTGCTAGTGGTTTGGGACCCGGAGCGGGAAACACCATATATTTT.

The chain uses TRBV13 and TRBJ1-4; 9 nucleotides align to TRBD1. In germline, CDR1 is PRHDT, CDR2 FYEKMQ (reference sequence). The CDR3 covers 15 residues. V shed 5 bases, J shed 7 bases, and the junction held 8 bases outside the gene matches. CDR3: CASSDRGDVGEKLFF. The DNA for the CDR3 is TGTGCCAGCAGCGACAGGGGGGATGTAGGTGAAAAACTGTTTTTT.

V is TRBV29-1 and J is TRBJ1-2; 9 bases agree with TRBD1. Germline V CDR1 and CDR2: SQVTM, ANQGSEA. The CDR3 length is 15 residues. With 0 bases clipped from V and 5 bases from J, the junction kept 7 bases outside the gene matches. CDR3 region: CSVEDRDRGSYGYTF. DNA of the CDR3: TGCAGCGTTGAAGATCGTGACAGGGGGTCGTATGGCTACACCTTC.

The rearrangement joins TRBV24-1 to TRBJ1-5, with 7 bases matching TRBD1. The length of the CDR3 is 15 residues. Per germline, CDR1 KGHDR and CDR2 SFDVKD. The V segment lost 4 bases and the J segment 2 bases; nucleotides outside the gene matches: 4. The CDR3 is CATSDWDSGNQPQHF. CDR3 DNA sequence: TGTGCCACCAGTGACTGGGACAGTGGCAATCAGCCCCAGCATTTT.

In DNA form, the CDR3 reads TGTGCCAGCAGGGGGTTGGGGGGGGCTGCAGATACGCAGTATTTT. Amino acid sequence: CASRGLGGAADTQYF. The chain joins TRBV27 to TRBJ2-3; perhaps TRBD2 as D (7 bases). V was cut by 6 bases and J by 4 bases, with 17 bases left in between. Per the germline V gene, CDR1 is MNHEY and CDR2 is SMNVEV (reference sequence). The CDR3 length is 15 residues.

The V call is TRBV9, the J call TRBJ2-1, with a weak D call TRBD1 (6 bases). The CDR3 sequence is 14 residues long. Trimming left V 2 bases short and J 5 bases short, with 11 bases between. Germline CDR1 and CDR2: SGDLS and YYNGEE. The CDR3 is CASSVGRGNNEQFF. The CDR3 DNA reads TGTGCCAGCAGCGTTGGCAGGGGCAACAATGAGCAGTTCTTC.

The V and J genes are TRBV7-8 and TRBJ1-2; D may be TRBD1 (6 bases). The germline V gene encodes CDR1 SGHVS and CDR2 FQNEAQ. The CDR3 contains 17 residues. V dropped 6 bases and J dropped 7 bases, with 27 bases sitting between them. The DNA of the CDR3 is TGTGCCAGCAGAGACCCTGGGGGCCAGGGGATAGTTGGTGGCTACACCTTC. Translation: CASRDPGGQGIVGGYTF.

The CDR3 nucleotides read TGTGCCAGCAGCGCACAACAGGGGCGGTTGGATCAGCCCCAGCATTTT. Encoded protein: CASSAQQGRLDQPQHF. The V call is TRBV28, the J call TRBJ1-5; TRBD1 agrees at 7 bases. Germline assignment: CDR1 MDHEN and CDR2 SYDVKM. V was pared by 6 bases and J by 5 bases, with 13 bases of the junction left unmatched. The CDR3 totals 16 residues.

A few counts support this clone. V usage is TRBV4-3 and J usage is TRBJ1-3, with 7 bases identical to TRBD1. The J segment lost 0 bases and the V segment lost 0 bases, leaving 14 bases of the junction unmatched. CDR1 and CDR2 (germline): LGHNA, YSLEER. There are 20 residues in the CDR3. The CDR3 coding sequence is TGCGCCAGCAGCCAAGATCTGCCAGGGGGGTTAGTCCACTCTGGAAACACCATATATTTT. Protein product: CASSQDLPGGLVHSGNTIYF.

The chain carries TRBV6-2 or TRBV6-3 and TRBJ2-1; 11 bases agree with TRBD2. Germline lookup yields CDR1 MNHEY and CDR2 SVGEGT. J was trimmed by 4 bases and V by 4 bases; bases with no gene match: 9. CDR3 size: 17 residues. CDR3 amino acids: CASSSPRLAGSYNEQFF. The CDR3 region has the DNA TGTGCCAGCAGTTCTCCAAGACTAGCGGGGTCATACAATGAGCAGTTCTTC.

V gene TRBV9 combines with J gene TRBJ2-7; 12 bases align to TRBD1. V lost 6 bases, J lost 6 bases, and 7 bases stayed unmatched. CDR1 is SGDLS and CDR2 is YYNGEE in the germline V gene. There are 14 residues in the CDR3. The CDR3 nucleotides are TGTGCCAGCACTCCGGGACAGGGGGCGTTCGAGCAGTACTTC. Its translation: CASTPGQGAFEQYF.

The rearrangement joins TRBV7-3 to TRBJ2-3, with 8 nucleotides matching TRBD1. Trimming at V came to 1 base and at J to 3 bases, leaving 3 bases not matched to a gene. Germline lookup yields CDR1 SGHTA and CDR2 FQGTGA. CDR3 length: 15 residues. The CDR3 DNA follows: TGTGCCAGCAGCTTAATTACAGGGGGAACAGATACGCAGTATTTT. As protein: CASSLITGGTDTQYF. Full variable domain (outside the CDR3, taken from reference TRBV7-3 and TRBJ2-3): GAGVSQTPSNKVTEKGKYVELRCDPISGHTALYWYRQSLGQGPEFLIYFQGTGAADDSGLPNDRFFAVRPEGSVSTLKIQRTERGDSAVYLCASSLITGGTDTQYFGPGTRLTVL.

The chain carries TRBV12-3 or TRBV12-4 and TRBJ2-1, with D perhaps matching TRBD2 (6 bases). V was trimmed by 9 bases and J by 7 bases, leaving 13 bases between them. This CDR3 region has 12 residues. This CDR3 reads CASRGGGNEQFF. Written as DNA, the CDR3 is TGTGCCAGTCGCGGTGGGGGGAATGAGCAGTTCTTC.